One T cell receptor (beta chain) is described in this entry. This clone's antigen is unknown. No base quality values were provided; no much bigger clone lies one nucleotide off. The CDR3 regions of human TCRbeta chains were analyzed by immunosequencing. Per the source publication's procedure: Repertoire TCRs were matched against a reference library of SARS-CoV-2-specific TCRs generated with the MIRA antigen-specificity platform. Breadth was defined as the fraction of unique TCRs that were SARS-CoV-2-associated. Depth was defined as the fraction of total T cells that were SARS-CoV-2-associated. Using the MIRA data, each spike-specific TCR was mapped to the spike region that the TCR reacts to and placed in a CD4 or CD8 class. Log10-transformed breadth and depth values were compared by one-way ANOVA with Sidak's multiple comparisons tests. Drawn from immuneACCESS, this table holds only the in-frame rearrangements with V and J called that TCRdb kept. Clones are partly lost; checked studies trace under half to an unresolved V gene and leave the rest unexplained. V and J calls and clone size come straight from that table; D and trimming were deduced from the DNA. For this sample the table gives over 60,000 clones, of which around 86% were detected only once. The ten largest make up 24% of the sample.

The sample's time point label, decoded: baseline before first vaccination. Vaccinee samples came from UK trials COV001 and COV002, including a single-blind randomized controlled phase 2/3 trial of AZD1222 (ChAdOx1 nCoV-19) in healthy adults. Trial participant PBMC samples were collected at day 0 and day 28 after the second dose for TCRbeta chain sequencing. This sample was taken from a study of T cell responses to AZD1222 COVID-19 vaccine (dated by TCRdb to the early 2020s). With respect to the entire study: AZD1222 recipients with second doses at about 4 weeks or about 12 weeks were pooled, because spike-specific TCR depth and breadth did not differ between schedules. TCR sequencing covered more than 230 trial participants: 207 given two doses of AZD1222 and approximately 26 given two doses of MenACWY control vaccine. Trial participants were enrolled by age into subgroups of 18-55, 56-69 and 70-plus years, and about 150, 27 and 61 TCR-sequenced participants, respectively, were included in these subgroups.

Overall results and qualifications from the work: Most participants were white British and females outnumbered males, and the authors suggested that clonal diversity may have been underestimated. The 56-69-year group was small, and its depth increase did not reach significance, likely because of low power. Only five to seven AZD1222 recipients were SARS-CoV-2 seropositive at baseline, limiting conclusions about previously exposed vaccinees. Epitopes outside the regions mutated in the B.1.351 and B.1.1.7 variants were reportedly recognized by nearly half of the unique spike-specific TCRs. CD4 TCRs associated with the vaccine covered the entire spike protein, and the dominant responses were in regions 160-218 and 743-854. A significant rise in spike-specific TCR breadth and depth was observed after two AZD1222 doses relative to day 0 and relative to MenACWY recipients. Because no samples from the day 14 peak response were available, repertoires could be characterized only after the peak T cell response.

The CDR3, cysteine through phenylalanine, is 16 amino acids long. Left in the record is the CDR3 DNA by itself, 48 bases read in frame from the first base. Trimming at the junction amounts to 0 bases on V and 2 bases on J, and the germline ends lie 8 bases apart. The germline V gene sets CDR1 to ENHRY and CDR2 to SYGVKD. Material: peripheral blood, obtained on day 0 of AZD1222 vaccination. Rearrangement joined TRBV10-3 to TRBJ2-6; TRBD2 is possibly the D segment (6 matching bases). The TCR was taken from an adult in good health. The CDR3 protein is CAISESSGAGANVLTF. The DNA sequence reads TGTGCCATCAGTGAGTCGTCGGGGGCTGGGGCCAACGTCCTGACTTTC.